The rows below give T cell receptor beta chains drawn from one sample of a study of neurological immune-mediated disorders. One entry per CDR3 protein results from TCRdb running MiXCR on the 5' RACE reads. The table has about 48,000 distinct CDR3 sequences, 25% seen once. The specimen sequenced was PBMCs. The receptors derive from an older woman in good health. Both conserved end residues are part of each CDR3. A D gene is named only where the DNA matches it firmly. Clone size is not always given. Where it is, it says once, few, many or a class for expanded clones.

j_call v_call clone_size d_call cdr3_nt cdr3_aa
TRBJ2-1 TRBV9 - TRBD2 TGTGCAAGCAGCGTAGGCGGGAGTGCCCCGCACAATGAGCAGTTCTTC CASSVGGSAPHNEQFF
TRBJ2-1 TRBV12-3/TRBV12-4 - - TGTGCCAGCACCAAGCGGGCCTACAATGAGAAGTTCTTC CASTKRAYNEKFF
TRBJ2-3 TRBV29-1 once - TGCATGGGAGATTTGGCCGGCACAGATACGCAGTATTTT CMGDLAGTDTQYF
TRBJ2-6 TRBV9 - - TGTGCCAGCAGCGGACACTCTGGGGCTAACGTCATGACTTTC CASSGHSGANVMTF
TRBJ2-3 TRBV5-4 many - TGTGCCAGCAGCTCCATCTCAGATACGCAGTATTTT CASSSISDTQYF
TRBJ2-2 TRBV28 - - TGTGCCAGCAGTTCCCCAGGAAGGGTTTTAGCCACCGGGGAGCTGTTTTTT CASSSPGRVLATGELFF
TRBJ2-1 TRBV20-1 few TRBD2 TGCAGTGCTAGTGCCGGGAGGCCCAACAATGAGCAGTTCTTC CSASAGRPNNEQFF
TRBJ2-3 TRBV5-1 many - TGCGCCAGCAGCGCCCGTCCCGGGGGCGGGGGCAGAGATACGCAGTATTTT CASSARPGGGGRDTQYF
TRBJ2-2 TRBV28 many - TGTGCCAGCAGTTCGGGACAAGGGAACACCGGGGAGCTGTTTTTT CASSSGQGNTGELFF
TRBJ1-5 TRBV6-2/TRBV6-3 once - TGTACCAGCAGCCTTTACAGGGCGCATCAGCCCCAGCATTTT CTSSLYRAHQPQHF
TRBJ2-7 TRBV6-2/TRBV6-3 many - TGTGCCAGCAGTTTCCAGGGGTTAGGGAGGCCCTCCTACGAGCAGTACTTC CASSFQGLGRPSYEQYF
TRBJ2-1 TRBV20-1 many - TGCAGTGCTAGCCCCATCCAAGGGGCCTCCTACAATGAGCAGTTCTTC CSASPIQGASYNEQFF
TRBJ1-2 TRBV20-1 - TRBD1 TGCAGTGCTAGAGGGACAGGGAGTGGCTATGGCTACACCTTC CSARGTGSGYGYTF
TRBJ1-5 TRBV18 - TRBD1 TGTGCCAGCGCACAGGGGGGCAATCAGCCCCAGCATTTT CASAQGGNQPQHF
TRBJ2-5 TRBV6-5 many TRBD1 TGTGCCAGCAGTCGCGACAGGGAAGAGACCCAGTACTTC CASSRDREETQYF
TRBJ1-2 TRBV28 - - TGTGCCAGTCAGGACAGTCACTATGGCTACACCTTC CASQDSHYGYTF
TRBJ2-7 TRBV14 - TRBD1 TGTGCCAGCAGCCAAGAAAGGGGACAGAACCCCCGCGAGCAGTACTTC CASSQERGQNPREQYF
TRBJ2-5 TRBV24-1 many - TGTGCCACCAGTGATTTGCAAGGGTCTGGGGAGACCCAGTACTTC CATSDLQGSGETQYF
TRBJ1-1 TRBV5-1 many TRBD1 TGCGCCAGCAGCCCGACTCAGGGGGCGACTGAAGCTTTCTTT CASSPTQGATEAFF
TRBJ2-7 TRBV28 many - TGTGCCAGCCACCAAACCTCGGGACATGGCAACGAGCAGTACTTC CASHQTSGHGNEQYF
TRBJ1-3 TRBV29-1 many - TGCAGCGTCATGACAGAAGTCTCTGGAAACACCATATATTTT CSVMTEVSGNTIYF
TRBJ1-2 TRBV12-3/TRBV12-4 - - TGTGCCAGCAGTTTAGCGGGCAGGGGCTACTATGGCTACACCTTC CASSLAGRGYYGYTF
TRBJ1-1 TRBV7-3 few - TGTGCCAGCAGCTTCAGACGGGACACTGAAGCTTTCTTT CASSFRRDTEAFF
TRBJ2-3 TRBV6-2/TRBV6-3 many TRBD2 TGTGCCAGTACTGGGACTAGCAGAGATACGCAGTATTTT CASTGTSRDTQYF
TRBJ1-6 TRBV7-9 once - TGTGCCAGCAGCGCCGCCCCGGGTTCGGGTTCACCCCTCCACTTT CASSAAPGSGSPLHF
TRBJ2-1 TRBV11-2 - TRBD2 TGTGCCAGCAGCTTGTCACTAGCGGGAGGAGAGTATGAGCAGTTCTTC CASSLSLAGGEYEQFF
TRBJ2-3 TRBV27 - TRBD1 TGTGCCAGCAGCCTCCTCAAGGACAGGGGCAGCACAGATACGCAGTATTTT CASSLLKDRGSTDTQYF
TRBJ1-2 TRBV12-3/TRBV12-4 - - TGTGCCAGCAGTCCGACCACTAACTATGGCTACACCTTC CASSPTTNYGYTF
TRBJ2-3 TRBV7-8 many - TGTGCGAGCAGGCGGGGGCCTCGGGATACGCAGTATTTT CASRRGPRDTQYF
TRBJ2-3 TRBV4-2 many TRBD2 TGTGCCAGCAGCCAAGATGGAGCGGGAGGGTTGGATACGCAGTATTTT CASSQDGAGGLDTQYF
TRBJ1-2 TRBV27 many TRBD1 TGTGCCAGCAGTTCAATGGGAAGAGGGGGCCGAGGCTACACCTTC CASSSMGRGGRGYTF
TRBJ2-7 TRBV5-1 many - TGCGCCAGCAGCTTTCACGGGGAGTACGAGCAGTACTTC CASSFHGEYEQYF
TRBJ1-4 TRBV6-2/TRBV6-3 - - TGTGCCAGCAGTTACGGGCGACTGCCCCGGCGAAATGAAAAACTGTTTTTT CASSYGRLPRRNEKLFF
TRBJ2-4 TRBV7-2 many TRBD1 TGTGCCAGCAGCAATCAAGGGGGCGGGTACATTCAGTACTTC CASSNQGGGYIQYF
TRBJ1-2 TRBV19 once - TGTGCCAGTAGTATGGGCAGGTACGGCTACACCTTC CASSMGRYGYTF
TRBJ2-2 TRBV5-1 many TRBD1 TGCGCCAGCAGCTCCTCTACAGGGGCGGACACCGGGGAGCTGTTTTTT CASSSSTGADTGELFF
TRBJ1-5 TRBV7-2 many - TGTGCCAGCAGCTTAGACAGGGCGAGCAATCAGCCCCAGCATTTT CASSLDRASNQPQHF